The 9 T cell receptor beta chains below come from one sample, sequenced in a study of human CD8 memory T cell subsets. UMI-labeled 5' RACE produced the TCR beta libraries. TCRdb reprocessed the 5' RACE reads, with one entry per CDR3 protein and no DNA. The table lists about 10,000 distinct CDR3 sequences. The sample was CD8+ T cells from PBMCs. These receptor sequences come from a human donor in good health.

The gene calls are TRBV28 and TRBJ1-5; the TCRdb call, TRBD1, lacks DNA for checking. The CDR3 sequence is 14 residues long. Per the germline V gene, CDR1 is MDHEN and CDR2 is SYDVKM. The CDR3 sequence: CASSSGDVNQPQHF.

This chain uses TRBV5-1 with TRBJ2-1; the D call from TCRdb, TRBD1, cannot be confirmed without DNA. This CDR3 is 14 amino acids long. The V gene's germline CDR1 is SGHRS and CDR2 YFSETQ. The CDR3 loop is CASSPYRAYNEQFF. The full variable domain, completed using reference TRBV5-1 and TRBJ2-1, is KAGVTQTPRYLIKTRGQQVTLSCSPISGHRSVSWYQQTPGQGLQFLFEYFSETQRNKGNFPGRFSGRQFSNSRSEMNVSTLELGDSALYLCASSPYRAYNEQFFGPGTRLTVL.

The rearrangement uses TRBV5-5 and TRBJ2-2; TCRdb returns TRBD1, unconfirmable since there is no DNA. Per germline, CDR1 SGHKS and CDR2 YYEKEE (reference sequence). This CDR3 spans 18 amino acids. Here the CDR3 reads CASSAHGTGTGATGELFF.

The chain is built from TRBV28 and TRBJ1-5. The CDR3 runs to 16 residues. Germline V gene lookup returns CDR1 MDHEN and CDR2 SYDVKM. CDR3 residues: CASLAAGKYSNQPQHF.

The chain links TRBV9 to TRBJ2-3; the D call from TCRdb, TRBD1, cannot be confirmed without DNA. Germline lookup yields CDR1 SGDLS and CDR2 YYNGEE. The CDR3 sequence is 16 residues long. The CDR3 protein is CASSGDRVRITDTQYF.

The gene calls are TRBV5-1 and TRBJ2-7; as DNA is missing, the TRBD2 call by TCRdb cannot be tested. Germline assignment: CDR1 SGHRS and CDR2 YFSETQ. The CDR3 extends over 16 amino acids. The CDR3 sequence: CASRPTTAGRSYEQYF.

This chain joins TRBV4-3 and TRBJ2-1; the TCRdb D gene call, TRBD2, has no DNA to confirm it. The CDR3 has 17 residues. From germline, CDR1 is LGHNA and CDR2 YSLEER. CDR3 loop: CASSQDGTGGLTNEQFF.

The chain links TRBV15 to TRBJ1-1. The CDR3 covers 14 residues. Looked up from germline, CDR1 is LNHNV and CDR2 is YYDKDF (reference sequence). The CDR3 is CATSRVPLNTEAFF. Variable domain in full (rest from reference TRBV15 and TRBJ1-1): DAMVIQNPRYQVTQFGKPVTLSCSQTLNHNVMYWYQQKSSQAPKLLFHYYDKDFNNEADTPDNFQSRRPNTSFCFLDIRSPGLGDTAMYLCATSRVPLNTEAFFGQGTRLTVV.

This CDR3 is CSARAGRDPSGNEQFF. The chain joins TRBV20-1 to TRBJ2-1; TCRdb reports TRBD1, a call that lacks DNA to check it against. The germline V gene has CDR1 DFQATT and CDR2 SNEGSKA (reference sequence). This CDR3 contains 16 residues.